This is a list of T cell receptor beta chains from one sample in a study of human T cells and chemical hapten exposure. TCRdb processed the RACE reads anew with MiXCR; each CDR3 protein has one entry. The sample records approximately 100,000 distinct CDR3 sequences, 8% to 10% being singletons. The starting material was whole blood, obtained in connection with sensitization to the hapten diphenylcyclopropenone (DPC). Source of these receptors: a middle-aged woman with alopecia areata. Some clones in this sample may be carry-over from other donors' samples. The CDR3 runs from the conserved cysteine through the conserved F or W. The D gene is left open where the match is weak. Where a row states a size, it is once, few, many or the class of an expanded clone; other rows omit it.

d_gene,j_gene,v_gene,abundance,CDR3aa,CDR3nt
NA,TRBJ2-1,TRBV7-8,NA,CASSLGGEVHNEQFF,TGTGCCAGCAGCTTAGGAGGGGAAGTCCACAATGAGCAGTTCTTC
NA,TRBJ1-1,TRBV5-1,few,CASSEPTGSEAFF,TGCGCCAGCAGCGAGCCCACAGGGAGTGAAGCTTTCTTT
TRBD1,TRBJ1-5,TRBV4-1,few,CASSQPGQGTQPQHF,TGCGCCAGCAGCCAACCCGGACAGGGGACTCAGCCCCAGCATTTT
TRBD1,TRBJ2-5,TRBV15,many,CATSRRTGQGLETQYF,TGTGCCACCAGCCGACGTACGGGACAGGGATTGGAGACCCAGTACTTC
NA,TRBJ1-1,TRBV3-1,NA,CASSQVQGLTEAFF,TGTGCCAGCAGCCAAGTACAGGGCCTCACTGAAGCTTTCTTT
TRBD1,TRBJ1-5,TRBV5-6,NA,CASSFRGQGARPQHF,TGTGCCAGCAGTTTCCGGGGACAGGGGGCACGGCCCCAGCATTTT
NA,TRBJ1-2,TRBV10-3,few,CAIGESITGTIDGYTF,TGTGCCATCGGTGAGTCGATAACAGGGACGATCGATGGCTACACCTTC
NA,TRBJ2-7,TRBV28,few,CASSLIQIYEQYF,TGTGCCAGCAGTTTAATCCAGATCTACGAGCAGTACTTC
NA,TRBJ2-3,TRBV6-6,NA,CASSYPNLAADTQYF,TGTGCCAGCAGTTACCCCAACCTAGCCGCAGATACGCAGTATTTT
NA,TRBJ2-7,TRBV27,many,CASSRGWVYEQYF,TGTGCCAGCAGTCGCGGTTGGGTCTACGAGCAGTACTTC
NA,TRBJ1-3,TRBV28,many,CATRTVLGSGNTIYF,TGTGCCACCCGGACGGTATTGGGCTCTGGAAACACCATATATTTT
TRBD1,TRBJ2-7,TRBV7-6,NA,CASSLQGAKSYEQYF,TGTGCCAGCAGCCTACAGGGGGCGAAGTCCTACGAGCAGTACTTC
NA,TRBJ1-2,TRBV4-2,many,CASREVPARGYTF,TGTGCCAGCAGGGAAGTTCCTGCTAGGGGCTACACCTTC
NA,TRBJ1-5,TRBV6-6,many,CASQPYSNQPQHF,TGTGCCAGCCAGCCCTATAGCAATCAGCCCCAGCATTTT
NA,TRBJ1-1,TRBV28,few,CASSLWTRTRDTEAFF,TGTGCCAGCAGTTTATGGACCAGGACGAGGGACACTGAAGCTTTCTTT
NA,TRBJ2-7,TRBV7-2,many,CASSFGMAGSSYEQYF,TGTGCCAGCAGCTTCGGCATGGCGGGGAGCTCCTACGAGCAGTACTTC
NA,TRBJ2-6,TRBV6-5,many,CASRMGPGANVLTF,TGTGCCAGCAGAATGGGGCCTGGGGCCAACGTCCTGACTTTC
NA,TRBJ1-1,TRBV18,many,CASSPVEGGGTEAFF,TGTGCCAGCTCACCCGTTGAAGGGGGTGGCACTGAAGCTTTCTTT
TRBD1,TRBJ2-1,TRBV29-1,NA,CSTRGQVDEQFF,TGCTCAACCCGCGGACAGGTGGATGAGCAGTTCTTC
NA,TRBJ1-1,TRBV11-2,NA,CASSVRTEAFF,TGTGCCAGCAGCGTACGCACTGAAGCTTTCTTT
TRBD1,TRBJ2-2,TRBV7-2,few,CASSFYDRGGTGELFF,TGTGCCAGCAGCTTCTATGACAGGGGAGGTACCGGGGAGCTGTTTTTT
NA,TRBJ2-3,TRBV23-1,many,CASSQGTRSDTQYF,TGCGCCAGCAGTCAAGGAACTAGATCGGATACGCAGTATTTT
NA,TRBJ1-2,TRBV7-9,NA,CASSRLNFGGYGYTF,TGTGCCAGCAGCCGCCTAAATTTTGGGGGCTATGGCTACACCTTC
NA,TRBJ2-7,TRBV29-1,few,CSVELDGGRYYEQYF,TGCAGCGTTGAATTGGACGGGGGGCGTTACTACGAGCAGTACTTC
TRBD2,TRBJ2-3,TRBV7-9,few,CASSPSGATDTQYF,TGTGCCAGCAGCCCTAGCGGGGCCACAGATACGCAGTATTTT
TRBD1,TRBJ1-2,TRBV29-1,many,CSARQGVNSGYTF,TGCAGCGCCCGACAGGGTGTCAACTCGGGCTACACCTTC
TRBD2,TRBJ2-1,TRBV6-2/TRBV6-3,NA,CASNRGVLYNEQFF,TGTGCCAGCAATCGGGGGGTCCTCTACAATGAGCAGTTCTTC